A single sample is the source of the 17 T cell receptor beta chains below, sequenced in a study of T cell changes during pregnancy in multiple sclerosis. Only in-frame clones appear in the TCRdb table, and some are missing; sequencing was by immunoSEQ multiplex PCR. The sample yields over 40,000 clones, 75% to 90% seen once. The specimen was peripheral blood, collected in the second trimester of pregnancy. The source is a female donor in good health, enrolled as a control in a pregnancy study.

V and J are TRBV2 and TRBJ1-5, with 8 bases identical to TRBD1. Trimming cost V 2 bases and J 10 bases; bases outside gene matches: 10. The CDR3 covers 15 residues. The germline gives CDR1 SNHLY, CDR2 FYNNEI. CDR3 sequence (DNA): TGTGCCAGCAGTGAAATTGGACAGGGACGGGGACCCCAGCATTTT. This gives the protein CASSEIGQGRGPQHF.

This clone was seen a handful of times. The V gene is TRBV18, the J gene TRBJ1-3; 7 nucleotides align to TRBD1. The V and J ends lost 2 bases and 0 bases, in that order; junction bases with no gene match: 13. CDR1 and CDR2 (germline): KGHSH, LQKENI. CDR3 size: 19 residues. CDR3 in DNA: TGTGCCAGCTCACCATTGTGGACAGGTACCGCGGACTCTGGAAACACCATATATTTT. It encodes CASSPLWTGTADSGNTIYF.

J is TRBJ1-1 and V is TRBV29-1; 9 positions agree with TRBD1. The CDR3 loop spans 13 amino acids. Germline CDR1 reads SQVTM; CDR2 reads ANQGSEA. V trimming: 7 bases; J trimming: 5 bases; junction bases outside the gene matches: 8. The CDR3 sequence is CSATGGAGTEAFF. In DNA, the CDR3 is TGCAGCGCCACAGGGGGCGCGGGTACTGAAGCTTTCTTT.

The V gene is TRBV18, the J gene TRBJ1-1; 11 bases are a match to TRBD1. The CDR3 sequence is 14 residues long. The ends lost 5 bases at V and 3 bases at J; junction bases unmatched: 2. Per germline, CDR1 KGHSH and CDR2 LQKENI. CDR3 in amino acids: CASSLGQGDTEAFF. The CDR3 coding sequence is TGTGCCAGCTCATTGGGACAGGGGGACACTGAAGCTTTCTTT.

The V and J genes are TRBV19 and TRBJ1-5; 8 nucleotides agree with TRBD1. Looked up from germline, CDR1 is LNHDA and CDR2 is SQIVND (reference sequence). CDR3 length: 14 amino acids. The J segment lost 3 bases and the V segment lost 7 bases, leaving 5 bases of the junction unmatched. In DNA, the CDR3 is TGTGCCAGTAACGCGGACAGGGTCAATCAGCCCCAGCATTTT. Encoded protein: CASNADRVNQPQHF.

The chain has TRBV6-5 and TRBJ2-5; maybe TRBD2 (5 bases). The CDR3 has 15 amino acids. Trimming took off 3 bases at V and 1 base at J, with 12 bases between the two ends. CDR1 and CDR2 (germline): MNHEY, SVGAGI. CDR3 amino acids: CASSYGGLSQETQYF. CDR3 bases: TGTGCCAGCAGTTATGGAGGACTTAGCCAAGAGACCCAGTACTTC.

CDR3 bases: TGTGCCAGCAGTGACCAAGGACAGGGGAACACTGAAGCTTTCTTT. This translates into CASSDQGQGNTEAFF. This chain joins TRBV25-1 and TRBJ1-1; 8 nucleotides match TRBD1. V lost 3 bases and J lost 1; bases outside the gene matches: 4. Looked up from germline, CDR1 is MGHDK and CDR2 is SYGVNS. This CDR3 region has 15 residues. The entire variable domain, with the rest obtained from reference TRBV25-1 and TRBJ1-1, is as follows: EADIYQTPRYLVIGTGKKITLECSQTMGHDKMYWYQQDPGMELHLIHYSYGVNSTEKGDLSSESTVSRIRTEHFPLTLESARPSHTSQYLCASSDQGQGNTEAFFGQGTRLTVV.

As for this clone: A read error may produce the germline difference seen at one junction end. The V and J genes are TRBV6-1 and TRBJ1-2; D is undetermined. Germline CDR1 reads MNHNS; CDR2 reads SASEGT. This CDR3 region has 16 residues. CDR3: CASREGGVNFIYGYTF. The CDR3 nucleotides read TGTGCCAGCAGGGAAGGCGGGGTTAATTTCATCTATGGCTACACCTTC.

CDR3 sequence reads: CASSQGSPGDGRDTQYF. In DNA, the CDR3 is TGCGCCAGCAGCCAAGGTTCTCCGGGGGATGGTAGAGATACGCAGTATTTT. V usage is TRBV4-3 and J usage is TRBJ2-3, with a possible D match to TRBD2 (6 bases). The length of the CDR3 is 17 residues. The ends were cut back, 1 base at V and 5 bases at J, with 19 bases in the middle. Germline-derived CDR1 and CDR2 are LGHNA and YSLEER.

The chain links TRBV30 to TRBJ1-2; D is possibly TRBD1 (6 bases). This CDR3 comprises 15 residues. Germline V lookup: CDR1 GTSNPN, CDR2 SVGIG (reference sequence). V was pared by 3 bases and J by 0 bases, with 14 bases between. For the CDR3, the DNA is TGTGCCTGGAGCCTTGGGACATATTCTAACTATGGCTACACCTTC. It codes for CAWSLGTYSNYGYTF.

The CDR3 sequence is CASSIDPGLGGYEQFF. CDR3 nucleotides: TGTGCCAGTAGTATAGATCCGGGACTAGGAGGGTATGAGCAGTTCTTC. V and J are TRBV19 and TRBJ2-1, with 8 bases fitting TRBD2. CDR1 LNHDA and CDR2 SQIVND come from the germline V gene (reference sequence). The CDR3 runs 16 residues. The trim removed 0 bases at V and 8 bases at J, leaving 9 bases unmatched.

V and J are TRBV10-1 and TRBJ2-2; 9 bases are shared with TRBD2. Germline values: CDR1 WNHNN, CDR2 SYGVQD (reference sequence). J lost 1 base, V lost 2 bases, and 8 bases had no gene match. The CDR3 consists of 18 residues. CDR3 sequence (DNA): TGCGCCAGCAGTGAGCTCGGTAGCGGGGGCGTGAACACCGGGGAGCTGTTTTTT. Its translation is CASSELGSGGVNTGELFF.

The V and J genes are TRBV5-6 and TRBJ1-1, with a possible D match to TRBD1 (5 bases). CDR3 length equals 13 residues. CDR1 and CDR2 from the germline V gene are SGHDT and YYEEEE. The ends were cut back, 7 bases at V and 0 bases at J, with 10 bases in the middle. The CDR3 coding sequence is TGTGCCAGCTCGACAGTCATGAACACTGAAGCTTTCTTT. It is translated as CASSTVMNTEAFF.

The chain employs TRBV4-3 and TRBJ2-3; possible D gene TRBD2, 6 bases. V lost 0 bases and J lost 0, with 10 bases in between. This CDR3 region has 16 residues. Per the germline V gene, CDR1 is LGHNA and CDR2 is YSLEER. The CDR3 reads CASSQDWGVSTDTQYF. CDR3 bases: TGCGCCAGCAGCCAAGATTGGGGGGTTAGCACAGATACGCAGTATTTT.

Only a few counts were recorded for this clone. Other DNA sequences of this sample code for an identical CDR3. This chain uses TRBV4-3 with TRBJ1-1; D may be TRBD1 (6 bases). The CDR3 loop spans 14 amino acids. Germline V lookup: CDR1 LGHNA, CDR2 YSLEER. V lost 2 bases, J lost 3 bases, and 10 bases lay in between. The CDR3 DNA sequence: TGCGCCAGCAGCCAATCTGGACAGTACACTGAAGCTTTCTTT. Amino acid sequence: CASSQSGQYTEAFF.

The chain is built from TRBV10-3 and TRBJ1-5; no definite D call. The germline V and J ends were trimmed by 3 bases and 4 bases, with 7 bases remaining between them. Germline CDR1 reads ENHRY; CDR2 reads SYGVKD. The CDR3 spans 13 residues. CDR3 sequence reads: CAISDGANQPQHF. DNA of the CDR3: TGTGCCATCAGTGACGGAGCGAATCAGCCCCAGCATTTT.

The chain has TRBV7-9 and TRBJ2-1; D unresolved. V was trimmed by 5 bases and J by 4 bases, leaving 12 bases between them. Germline V CDR1 and CDR2: SEHNR, FQNEAQ (reference sequence). This CDR3 region has 14 residues. For the CDR3, the DNA is TGTGCCAGCAGCCCCTCGACTCTTTACAATGAGCAGTTCTTC. Protein product: CASSPSTLYNEQFF.